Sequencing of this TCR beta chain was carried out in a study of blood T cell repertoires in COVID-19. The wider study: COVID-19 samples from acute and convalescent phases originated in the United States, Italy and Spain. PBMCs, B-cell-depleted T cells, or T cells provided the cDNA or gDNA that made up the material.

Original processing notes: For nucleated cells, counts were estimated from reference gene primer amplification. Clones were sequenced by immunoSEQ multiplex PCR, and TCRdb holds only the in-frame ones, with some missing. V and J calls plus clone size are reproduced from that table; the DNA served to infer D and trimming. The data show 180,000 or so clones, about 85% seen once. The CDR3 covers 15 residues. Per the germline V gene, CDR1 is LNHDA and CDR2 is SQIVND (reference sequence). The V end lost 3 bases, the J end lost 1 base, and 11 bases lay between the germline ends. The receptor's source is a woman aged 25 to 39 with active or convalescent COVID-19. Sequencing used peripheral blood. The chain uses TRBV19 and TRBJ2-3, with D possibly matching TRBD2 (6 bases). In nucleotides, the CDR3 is TGTGCCAGTAGTATCGGGAGCAGAGGCACAGATACGCAGTATTTT. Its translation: CASSIGSRGTDTQYF.